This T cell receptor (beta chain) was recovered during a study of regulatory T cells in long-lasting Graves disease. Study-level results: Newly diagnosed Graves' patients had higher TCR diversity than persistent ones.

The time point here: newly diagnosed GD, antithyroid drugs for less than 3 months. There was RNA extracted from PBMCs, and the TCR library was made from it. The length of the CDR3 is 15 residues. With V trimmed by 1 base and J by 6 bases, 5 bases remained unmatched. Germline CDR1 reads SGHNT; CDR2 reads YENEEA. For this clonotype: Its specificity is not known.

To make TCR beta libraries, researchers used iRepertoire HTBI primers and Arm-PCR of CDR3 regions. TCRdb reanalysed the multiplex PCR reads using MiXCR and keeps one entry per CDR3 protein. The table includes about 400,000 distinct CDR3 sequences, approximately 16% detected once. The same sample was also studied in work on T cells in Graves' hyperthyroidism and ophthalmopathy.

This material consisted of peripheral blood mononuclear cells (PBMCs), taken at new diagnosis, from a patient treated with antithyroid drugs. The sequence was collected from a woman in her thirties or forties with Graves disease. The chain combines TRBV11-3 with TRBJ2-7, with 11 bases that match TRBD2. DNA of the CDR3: TGTGCCAGCAGCTTAGTCACTAGCGGGAGCCCCGAGCAGTACTTC. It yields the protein CASSLVTSGSPEQYF. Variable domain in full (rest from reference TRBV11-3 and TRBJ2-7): EAGVVQSPRYKIIEKKQPVAFWCNPISGHNTLYWYLQNLGQGPELLIRYENEEAVDDSQLPKDRFSAERLKGVDSTLKIQPAELGDSAVYLCASSLVTSGSPEQYFGPGTRLTVT.